This record looks at one T cell receptor (beta chain) sequence and its context. Its antigen is still unknown. Clones were sequenced by immunoSEQ multiplex PCR, and TCRdb holds only the in-frame ones, with some missing. The sample contains 100,000 or so clones, about nine tenths of which appear only once. Stated time point: cycle 4 day 1 (C4D1), after 6 weeks of nivolumab. Every patient was affected by relapse after autologous stem cell transplantation, while exposure to brentuximab vedotin was not uniform. The data belong to a study of PD-1 blockade in classical Hodgkin lymphoma. Study in general: With a 2-week interval, patients received intravenous nivolumab at 3 mg/kg.

Study observations and caveats: With respect to the repertoire differences, their causes, possibly disease activity or prior therapy, remain undefined. TCR diversity rose significantly by C4D1 in CD4+ but not CD8+ cells. Newly diagnosed patients and complete responders had comparable diversity at baseline.

The sequence was collected from a human donor with classical Hodgkin lymphoma. The sample was peripheral blood mononuclear cells (PBMCs), taken before the fourth cycle of nivolumab.

In DNA, the CDR3 is TGTGCCAGTAGTATACCCCCATTTAATGAAAAACTGTTTTTT. This codes for CASSIPPFNEKLFF. This chain connects TRBV19 to TRBJ1-4; no clear D. The CDR3 sequence is 14 residues long. V was pared by 2 bases and J by 4 bases, with 8 bases between. Germline CDR1 is LNHDA and CDR2 is SQIVND (reference sequence).